This T cell receptor (beta chain) was profiled in a study of post-analysis software for immune sequencing data. General study results and limits: Multiple sclerosis patients showed significantly lower normalized Chao1 diversity than controls did. Five or six TRBV segments (TRBV5-6, TRBV5-1 and TRBV20-1 among them) occurred more frequently in patients than in controls.

The CDR3 totals 17 residues. Germline V CDR1 and CDR2: SGHVS, FNYEAQ. V trimming: 6 bases; J trimming: 4 bases; junction bases outside the gene matches: 9. The authors incorporated unique molecular identifiers into the TCR beta cDNA libraries. TCRdb reprocessed the PCR reads with MiXCR, giving one entry per CDR3 protein. This table holds hundreds of thousands of distinct CDR3 sequences, 44% found once. Regarding this clonotype: No antigen is known for it.

This receptor was identified in a girl aged 5 to 17 with multiple sclerosis. Sequenced material: blood. This chain joins TRBV7-6 and TRBJ2-5; TRBD2 aligns across 15 bases. CDR3 in amino acids: CASSSGTSGGLGETQYF. CDR3 nucleotide sequence: TGTGCCAGCAGTTCCGGGACTAGCGGGGGGTTGGGAGAGACCCAGTACTTC.